These 29 T cell receptor beta chains were sequenced from one sample in a study of blood T cell repertoires in COVID-19. Using immunoSEQ multiplex PCR, the repertoire was profiled, and TCRdb retains in-frame clones only, with some absent. The repertoire includes about 160,000 clones, roughly 80% of them detected once, and roughly 6.4% sits in the top ten. The sequencing input was peripheral blood. These receptors were taken from a middle-aged woman with COVID-19, enrolled during active disease.

V gene TRBV28 combines with J gene TRBJ2-1, with 7 nucleotides matching TRBD1. J lost 0 bases, V lost 7 bases, and 12 bases had no gene match. There are 17 residues in the CDR3. Germline V gene data show CDR1 as MDHEN and CDR2 as SYDVKM. The CDR3, as DNA: TGTGCCAGCACACCACACCCACAGGGGACCTCCTACAATGAGCAGTTCTTC. This translates into CASTPHPQGTSYNEQFF.

The CDR3: CATQYNEQFF. In DNA form, the CDR3 reads TGTGCCACACAGTACAATGAGCAGTTCTTC. V usage is TRBV28 and J usage is TRBJ2-1; D not resolved. Trimming pared 10 bases from V and 4 bases from J, leaving 5 bases between. Germline loops: CDR1 MDHEN, CDR2 SYDVKM. The CDR3 consists of 10 residues.

CDR3 in amino acids: CASRFGGSYMNEQYF. DNA for the CDR3: TGTGCCAGTAGGTTTGGCGGGAGCTACATGAACGAGCAGTACTTC. This chain links TRBV19 with TRBJ2-7; 7 nucleotides agree with TRBD2. J was trimmed by 5 bases and V by 6 bases; bases with no gene match: 13. Germline V gene lookup returns CDR1 LNHDA and CDR2 SQIVND (reference sequence). The CDR3 has 15 residues.

The chain combines TRBV19 with TRBJ2-3; perhaps TRBD2 as D (6 bases). Germline lookup yields CDR1 LNHDA and CDR2 SQIVND (reference sequence). V was pared by 2 bases and J by 0 bases, with 9 bases between. The CDR3 is 15 residues long. The CDR3 sequence is CASSIKAGSTDTQYF. The CDR3 DNA follows: TGTGCCAGTAGTATAAAGGCGGGGAGCACAGATACGCAGTATTTT.

This clone was recorded only once. The chain is built from TRBV12-3 or TRBV12-4 and TRBJ1-1, with a tentative D call TRBD1 (6 bases). V lost 6 bases to trimming and J lost 4 bases, with 12 bases between them. The CDR3 has 13 amino acids. DNA of the CDR3: TGTGCCAGCAGGTGGGGGCGAGGCACTGAAGCTTTCTTT. Its protein product is CASRWGRGTEAFF.

The rearrangement joins TRBV9 to TRBJ1-5; maybe TRBD1 (5 bases). V lost 3 bases to trimming and J lost 5 bases, with 12 bases between them. Germline lookup yields CDR1 SGDLS and CDR2 YYNGEE. The CDR3 is made up of 14 amino acids. The CDR3 loop reads CASSASGYDQPQHF. DNA for the CDR3: TGTGCCAGCAGCGCCTCAGGGTACGATCAGCCCCAGCATTTT.

The chain couples TRBV13 to TRBJ2-1, with 7 positions matching TRBD2. The CDR3 runs to 13 residues. Trimming at V came to 5 bases and at J to 9 bases, leaving 7 bases not matched to a gene. Germline V lookup: CDR1 PRHDT, CDR2 FYEKMQ (reference sequence). The DNA of the CDR3 is TGTGCCAGCAGCCACACACTAGCGCTTGAGCAGTTCTTC. Protein sequence: CASSHTLALEQFF.

V usage is TRBV18 and J usage is TRBJ1-1; no firm D call. The CDR3 is 13 residues long. The germline V and J ends were trimmed by 3 bases and 2 bases, with 7 bases remaining between them. Germline V lookup: CDR1 KGHSH, CDR2 LQKENI. The CDR3 reads CASSPLGNTEAFF. The CDR3 bases are TGTGCCAGCTCACCGTTGGGCAACACTGAAGCTTTCTTT.

This clone is a singleton in its sample. The chain recombines TRBV13 with TRBJ1-2, with D possibly matching TRBD1 (6 bases). The CDR3 totals 15 residues. Trimming left V 1 base short and J 8 bases short, with 17 bases between. Per the germline V gene, CDR1 is PRHDT and CDR2 is FYEKMQ (reference sequence). This chain's CDR3 is CASSLEGFGGSGYTF. The CDR3 DNA reads TGTGCCAGCAGCTTAGAGGGTTTTGGGGGCTCGGGCTACACCTTC.

In this sample, this clone turned up a few times. The V and J genes are TRBV7-9 and TRBJ2-3; perhaps TRBD2 as D (5 bases). Looked up from germline, CDR1 is SEHNR and CDR2 is FQNEAQ (reference sequence). The CDR3 spans 13 residues. Trimming took 8 bases from V and 6 from J, leaving 15 bases between them. In nucleotides, the CDR3 is TGTGCCAGCGGGAGCCGCGGGCCGGATACGCAGTATTTT. It yields the protein CASGSRGPDTQYF.

The V and J genes are TRBV5-6 and TRBJ2-3, with no clear D. The V gene's germline CDR1 is SGHDT and CDR2 YYEEEE. The CDR3 runs 14 residues. V gave up 1 base and J gave up 0 bases, with 6 bases separating them. CDR3 sequence (DNA): TGTGCCAGCAGCTTGCTCTCTAGCACAGATACGCAGTATTTT. Its protein product is CASSLLSSTDTQYF.

The chain combines TRBV6-5 with TRBJ2-3, with D possibly matching TRBD2 (5 bases). Trimming pared 6 bases from V and 4 bases from J, leaving 14 bases between. Germline CDR1 is MNHEY and CDR2 is SVGAGI. The CDR3 runs to 14 residues. CDR3 bases: TGTGCCAGCAGACTGACCGGGGTCCCAGATACGCAGTATTTT. This translates into CASRLTGVPDTQYF.

V gene TRBV28 combines with J gene TRBJ1-3; TRBD1 is a possible D gene (5 bases). Trimming pared 7 bases from V and 2 bases from J, leaving 18 bases between. In germline, CDR1 is MDHEN, CDR2 SYDVKM. CDR3 length: 16 amino acids. The CDR3 DNA reads TGTGCCAGCAACCGGGGGGGGTTCGCTCCTGGAAACACCATATATTTT. Protein product: CASNRGGFAPGNTIYF.

The chain has TRBV29-1 and TRBJ1-6, with D tentatively TRBD1 (5 bases). Trimming shortened V by 8 bases and J by 10 bases, and 18 bases separated the two germline ends. CDR3 length: 13 amino acids. Germline assignment: CDR1 SQVTM and CDR2 ANQGSEA. CDR3 nucleotide sequence: TGCAGCACGATTCTTTCTTGGGGCTCACCCCTCCACTTT. As protein: CSTILSWGSPLHF.

In its sample, this clone was seen a few times. In nucleotides, the CDR3 is TGCGCCAGCAGCTTGGCGGGGAAACCAAGCACAGATACGCAGTATTTT. Translating it yields CASSLAGKPSTDTQYF. The chain combines TRBV5-1 with TRBJ2-3; D might be TRBD2 (5 bases). The CDR3 loop spans 16 amino acids. Germline lookup yields CDR1 SGHRS and CDR2 YFSETQ. Trimming left V 0 bases short and J 0 bases short, with 11 bases between.

CDR3 sequence reads: CASSSQGLDTGELFF. The CDR3 DNA reads as TGTGCCAGCAGCTCACAGGGGTTGGACACCGGGGAGCTGTTTTTT. The chain uses TRBV7-3 and TRBJ2-2; 7 bases line up with TRBD1. The V segment lost 4 bases and the J segment 3 bases; nucleotides outside the gene matches: 5. This CDR3 has 15 residues. Germline-derived CDR1 and CDR2 are SGHTA and FQGTGA.

In its sample, this clone was seen a few times. V and J are TRBV12-5 and TRBJ2-2; maybe TRBD1 (6 bases). The CDR3 consists of 14 residues. The germline V gene has CDR1 LGHNT and CDR2 FRNRAP. Trimming stripped 3 bases from V and 3 bases from J, with 8 bases between. CDR3 sequence: CASGLQGYTGELFF. The CDR3 nucleotides read TGTGCTAGTGGTTTACAGGGTTACACCGGGGAGCTGTTTTTT.

The rearrangement uses TRBV5-5 and TRBJ1-4, with 7 positions matching TRBD1. This CDR3 has 16 amino acids. In germline, CDR1 is SGHKS, CDR2 YYEKEE (reference sequence). V was clipped by 4 bases and J by 5 bases; unmatched bases: 11. The CDR3: CASSEDRVKGNEKLFF. CDR3 sequence (DNA): TGTGCCAGCAGCGAAGACAGGGTTAAAGGGAATGAAAAACTGTTTTTT.

The rearrangement links TRBV21-1 to TRBJ2-2; TRBD1 was called by the table and not checked on the DNA. TRBV21-1 represents a pseudogene. This CDR3 is 21 amino acids long. Written as DNA, the CDR3 is TGTGCCAGCAGCAAAGTGCAGGTTTCTCAAACACGGGACAGTTTAGCCGGGGAGCTGTTTTTT. It specifies CASSKVQVSQTRDSLAGELFF.

V usage is TRBV7-9 and J usage is TRBJ1-2; D is uncertain. Trimming shortened V by 8 bases and J by 6 bases, and 7 bases separated the two germline ends. This CDR3 has 10 amino acids. Per the germline V gene, CDR1 is SEHNR and CDR2 is FQNEAQ (reference sequence). This CDR3 reads CASDSDGYTF. The CDR3 nucleotides are TGTGCCAGCGACTCGGATGGCTACACCTTC.

The rearrangement links TRBV4-1 to TRBJ1-2; TRBD1 aligns across 8 bases. There are 15 residues in the CDR3. V shed 1 base and J 3 bases; nucleotides not matched to a gene: 4. Germline CDR1 reads MGHRA; CDR2 reads YSYEKL. CDR3 residues: CASSQAQGVDYGYTF. CDR3 sequence (DNA): TGCGCCAGCAGCCAAGCACAGGGGGTAGACTATGGCTACACCTTC.

This clone was seen repeatedly, ten times or more. The chain employs TRBV28 and TRBJ1-2; 9 nucleotides match TRBD1. Trimming at V came to 5 bases and at J to 5 bases, leaving 9 bases not matched to a gene. The germline V gene has CDR1 MDHEN and CDR2 SYDVKM. The CDR3 extends over 15 amino acids. The CDR3 DNA is TGTGCCAGCAGTAAAGCCGGGACAGGGTCGTATGGCTACACCTTC. This codes for CASSKAGTGSYGYTF.

This chain joins TRBV9 and TRBJ1-2, with TRBD1 matching 7 bases. CDR3 length: 15 residues. In germline, CDR1 is SGDLS, CDR2 YYNGEE. V lost 0 bases, J lost 7 bases, and 9 bases stayed unmatched. The chain's CDR3 is CASSVGVEGASGYTF. CDR3 in DNA: TGTGCCAGCAGCGTAGGGGTGGAGGGGGCTTCTGGCTACACCTTC.

The chain couples TRBV28 to TRBJ1-2; TRBD1 is a possible D gene (6 bases). The CDR3 runs to 13 residues. V was clipped by 6 bases and J by 5 bases, with 13 bases between them. The germline CDR1 and CDR2 sequences are MDHEN and SYDVKM. CDR3 coding DNA: TGTGCCAGCAGCCTAGACAGGTTGTATGGCTACACCTTC. As protein: CASSLDRLYGYTF.

J is TRBJ2-1 and V is TRBV6-5; D unresolved. Looked up from germline, CDR1 is MNHEY and CDR2 is SVGAGI. The CDR3 has 13 residues. CDR3 residues: CATLFPLYNEQFF. As DNA, the CDR3 is TGTGCAACTCTGTTTCCCCTCTACAATGAGCAGTTCTTC.

This clone was seen just once. The chain links TRBV28 to TRBJ2-1; 13 bases line up with TRBD2. The CDR3 sequence is 17 residues long. From germline, CDR1 is MDHEN and CDR2 SYDVKM. The V and J ends lost 2 bases and 3 bases, in that order; junction bases with no gene match: 4. The CDR3 nucleotides read TGTGCCAGCAGTTTAAGGGGACTAGCGGGGATCTACAATGAGCAGTTCTTC. Translated: CASSLRGLAGIYNEQFF.

The chain is built from TRBV4-1 and TRBJ2-3, with TRBD2 matching 11 bases. The J segment lost 3 bases and the V segment lost 1 base, leaving 6 bases of the junction unmatched. Germline values: CDR1 MGHRA, CDR2 YSYEKL. The CDR3 has 17 residues. CDR3 bases: TGCGCCAGCAGCCAAGGGGGACTAGCGGATGGTACAGATACGCAGTATTTT. Residues: CASSQGGLADGTDTQYF.

With regard to this clone: Other DNA sequences of this sample code for an identical CDR3. The chain couples TRBV2 to TRBJ2-2, with D perhaps TRBD1 (5 bases). The V gene lost 6 bases and the J gene lost 1 base, with 6 bases spanning the gap. CDR1 SNHLY and CDR2 FYNNEI come from the germline V gene. The CDR3 covers 13 residues. CDR3 amino acids: CASRGQNTGELFF. In DNA form, the CDR3 reads TGTGCCAGCAGAGGACAGAACACCGGGGAGCTGTTTTTT.

For the CDR3, the DNA is TGTGCCAGCAGTTTAAACGGGGAGGTCAACACTGAAGCTTTCTTT. It specifies CASSLNGEVNTEAFF. The V and J genes are TRBV28 and TRBJ1-1; D is unresolved. Trimming removed 2 bases from V and 2 bases from J, with 12 bases in between. Germline V CDR1 and CDR2: MDHEN, SYDVKM. The CDR3 is made up of 15 amino acids.